This is a list of T cell receptor beta chains from one sample in a study of T cells in Graves' hyperthyroidism and ophthalmopathy. TCRdb called the multiplex PCR reads again in MiXCR, with one record for every CDR3 protein. The sample records under 650,000 distinct CDR3 sequences, 15% to 20% being singletons. The sequencing input was blood. The source of these receptors is a woman in her 30s with Graves' hyperthyroidism. The CDR3 runs from the conserved cysteine through the conserved F or W. D genes are given only for firm matches. Size values are once, few and many counts, or a class for expanded clones, and some rows have none.

d_call: -; clone_size: -; v_call: TRBV5-1; j_call: TRBJ2-2; cdr3_nt: TGCGCCAGCAGTTCAAAACGGCAGGGAACGAGCACCGGGGAGCTGTTTTTT; cdr3_aa: CASSSKRQGTSTGELFF
d_call: -; clone_size: many; v_call: TRBV28; j_call: TRBJ1-2; cdr3_nt: TGTGCCAGCAGTGCCAGGGGCCCGGCCTATGGCTACACCTTC; cdr3_aa: CASSARGPAYGYTF
d_call: -; clone_size: many; v_call: TRBV3-1; j_call: TRBJ1-2; cdr3_nt: TGTGCCAGCAGCCATTCCAGTGGCTACACCTTC; cdr3_aa: CASSHSSGYTF
d_call: -; clone_size: few; v_call: TRBV30; j_call: TRBJ1-2; cdr3_nt: TGTGCCTGGAGTGTACAAAACTATGGCTACACCTTC; cdr3_aa: CAWSVQNYGYTF
d_call: -; clone_size: -; v_call: TRBV5-1; j_call: TRBJ1-1; cdr3_nt: TGCGCCAGCAGCTTGGGCGAAACAGGGTTTAAAGGTGAAGCTTTCTTT; cdr3_aa: CASSLGETGFKGEAFF
d_call: -; clone_size: few; v_call: TRBV18; j_call: TRBJ2-5; cdr3_nt: TGTGCCAGCTCACCATTCAACCATCTCCAAGAGACCCAGTACTTC; cdr3_aa: CASSPFNHLQETQYF
d_call: -; clone_size: few; v_call: TRBV20-1; j_call: TRBJ1-6; cdr3_nt: TGCAGTGCTAGGGCACCCGGGACCGGGCAGTACTCACCCCTCCACTTT; cdr3_aa: CSARAPGTGQYSPLHF
d_call: TRBD1; clone_size: many; v_call: TRBV6-1; j_call: TRBJ2-7; cdr3_nt: TGTGCCAGCAGTGAAGTTCCGGGACAGGGGGCCCACGAGCAGTACTTC; cdr3_aa: CASSEVPGQGAHEQYF
d_call: -; clone_size: many; v_call: TRBV5-6; j_call: TRBJ2-1; cdr3_nt: TGTGCCAGCAGCTTAAACCTCAATGAGCAGTTCTTC; cdr3_aa: CASSLNLNEQFF
d_call: -; clone_size: few; v_call: TRBV27; j_call: TRBJ1-2; cdr3_nt: TGTGCCAGCAGTGTACGGACAGCCAACTATGGCTACACCTTC; cdr3_aa: CASSVRTANYGYTF
d_call: TRBD2; clone_size: many; v_call: TRBV2; j_call: TRBJ2-2; cdr3_nt: TGTGCCAGCCTAGCGGGAGGGACCGGGGAGCTGTTTTTT; cdr3_aa: CASLAGGTGELFF
d_call: TRBD2; clone_size: many; v_call: TRBV28; j_call: TRBJ2-7; cdr3_nt: TGTGCCAGCAGTGGGACTAGCGGGAGGTTGTACGAGCAGTACTTC; cdr3_aa: CASSGTSGRLYEQYF
d_call: TRBD1; clone_size: -; v_call: TRBV20-1; j_call: TRBJ2-3; cdr3_nt: TGCAGTGCCCCGACAGGGACAGATACGCAGTATTTT; cdr3_aa: CSAPTGTDTQYF
d_call: TRBD2; clone_size: many; v_call: TRBV6-4; j_call: TRBJ2-2; cdr3_nt: TGTGCCACCTCCAGCGGGAGTGACACCGGGGAGCTGTTTTTT; cdr3_aa: CATSSGSDTGELFF
d_call: -; clone_size: few; v_call: TRBV15; j_call: TRBJ2-3; cdr3_nt: TGTGCCACCAGCACACGAACGGGACCTAGCACAGATACGCAGTATTTT; cdr3_aa: CATSTRTGPSTDTQYF
d_call: -; clone_size: few; v_call: TRBV5-1; j_call: TRBJ2-1; cdr3_nt: TGCGCCAGCAGCGGACGCGGGGGCGCCTACAATGAGCAGTTCTTC; cdr3_aa: CASSGRGGAYNEQFF
d_call: -; clone_size: many; v_call: TRBV3-1; j_call: TRBJ2-7; cdr3_nt: TGTGCCAGCAGCCAAGGTGGGACCTACGAGCAGTACTTC; cdr3_aa: CASSQGGTYEQYF
d_call: -; clone_size: many; v_call: TRBV9; j_call: TRBJ1-6; cdr3_nt: TGTGCCAGCAGCCAATCATCAAGCTCCTATAATTCACCCCTCCACTTT; cdr3_aa: CASSQSSSSYNSPLHF
d_call: -; clone_size: -; v_call: TRBV24-1; j_call: TRBJ2-3; cdr3_nt: TGTGCCACCAGTGATGTAGACAGGACTAGCACAGATACGCAGTATTTT; cdr3_aa: CATSDVDRTSTDTQYF